This T cell receptor beta chain is drawn from a study of cytomegalovirus exposure and HLA in healthy donors. Produced via immunoSEQ multiplex PCR; TCRdb's table is partial and in-frame only. The repertoire holds about 74,000 clones, with about 95% as singletons. Sequenced input: PBMCs. This clonotype was obtained from a woman aged 18-29 years in good health and CMV-seropositive.

CDR3 DNA sequence: TGTGCCAGCGAACAGTTAGCGGGAGGGGCTAGCTACGAGCAGTACTTC. Protein: CASEQLAGGASYEQYF. V usage is TRBV28 and J usage is TRBJ2-7; TRBD2 aligns across 11 bases. J lost 3 bases, V lost 8 bases, and 12 bases had no gene match. The CDR3 runs 16 residues. Germline V CDR1 and CDR2: MDHEN, SYDVKM.